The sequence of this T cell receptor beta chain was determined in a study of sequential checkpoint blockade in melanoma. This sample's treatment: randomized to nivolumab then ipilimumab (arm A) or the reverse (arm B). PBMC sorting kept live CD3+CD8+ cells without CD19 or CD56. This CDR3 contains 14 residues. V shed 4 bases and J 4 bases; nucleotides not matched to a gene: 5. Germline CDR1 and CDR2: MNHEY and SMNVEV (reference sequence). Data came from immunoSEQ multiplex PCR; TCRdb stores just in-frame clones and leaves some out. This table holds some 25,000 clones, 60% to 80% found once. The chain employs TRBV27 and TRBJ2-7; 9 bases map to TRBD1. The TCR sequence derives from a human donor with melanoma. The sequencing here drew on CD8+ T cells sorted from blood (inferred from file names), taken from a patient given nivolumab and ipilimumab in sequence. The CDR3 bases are TGTGCCAGCAGTTCGGACAGGGGTCCGTACGAGCAGTACTTC. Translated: CASSSDRGPYEQYF.